A single sample gave rise to the 25 T cell receptor beta chains below, sequenced in a study of neurological immune-mediated disorders. Via MiXCR, TCRdb re-called the 5' RACE reads, giving one row per CDR3 protein. The sample gives tens of thousands of distinct CDR3 sequences, 17% of which show up once; 15% to 19% is in the top ten. The sample taken for sequencing was PBMCs. These receptors all stem from a woman aged 40-49 years in good health.

Many counts were recorded for this clonotype. This chain uses TRBV10-3 with TRBJ2-7; D not certain. CDR1 ENHRY and CDR2 SYGVKD come from the germline V gene. Trimming shortened V by 3 bases and J by 0 bases, and 12 bases separated the two germline ends. The CDR3 runs 15 residues. The CDR3 reads CAISEGPLSSYEQYF. CDR3 DNA: TGTGCCATCAGTGAAGGTCCGCTAAGCTCCTACGAGCAGTACTTC.

This clonotype was counted many times. V is TRBV20-1 and J is TRBJ2-7, with TRBD2 matching 12 bases. The CDR3 totals 15 residues. V dropped 0 bases and J dropped 7; count of bases not matched to a gene: 7. In germline, CDR1 is DFQATT, CDR2 SNEGSKA (reference sequence). CDR3 sequence (DNA): TGCAGTGCTAGAGATCCGCGGGGACTAGCGGGTGAGCAGTACTTC. This sequence encodes CSARDPRGLAGEQYF.

This clonotype was counted many times. The chain recombines TRBV18 with TRBJ2-5; 8 positions match TRBD1. The CDR3 has 14 residues. J was trimmed by 5 bases and V by 1 base; bases with no gene match: 3. Germline lookup yields CDR1 KGHSH and CDR2 LQKENI. The CDR3 loop is CASSPLRGHETQYF. In DNA form, the CDR3 reads TGTGCCAGCTCACCACTCAGGGGGCATGAGACCCAGTACTTC.

The table lists this clonotype with many counts. The rearrangement uses TRBV6-6 and TRBJ1-2; D may be TRBD1 (6 bases). Germline V lookup: CDR1 MNHNY, CDR2 SVGAGI (reference sequence). V was pared by 3 bases and J by 3 bases, with 11 bases between. The CDR3 is made up of 14 amino acids. This CDR3 reads CASSYSGADYGYTF. As DNA, the CDR3 is TGTGCCAGCAGTTATTCAGGGGCGGACTATGGCTACACCTTC.

This clonotype was detected ten times or more. The CDR3 DNA is TGTGCCAGCAGCTCACAGGGGGCCGAGACCCAGTACTTC. It yields the protein CASSSQGAETQYF. This chain uses TRBV7-2 with TRBJ2-5; 9 nucleotides line up with TRBD1. The germline V gene has CDR1 SGHTA and CDR2 FQGNSA. The CDR3 is 13 amino acids. V was pared by 4 bases and J by 5 bases, with 2 bases of the junction left unmatched.

The sample holds many counts of this clonotype. This chain uses TRBV15 with TRBJ2-4; no reliable D call. Germline CDR1 reads LNHNV; CDR2 reads YYDKDF (reference sequence). The CDR3 consists of 14 residues. The V gene lost 5 bases and the J gene lost 1 base, with 9 bases spanning the gap. DNA for the CDR3: TGTGCCACCAGCTTTGCTGGGGCCAAAAACATTCAGTACTTC. This encodes CATSFAGAKNIQYF.

This clonotype was counted many times. The J gene is TRBJ2-1, the V gene TRBV30; no firm D call. CDR3 length: 13 amino acids. CDR1 and CDR2 from the germline V gene are GTSNPN and SVGIG (reference sequence). V lost 0 bases and J lost 7, with 10 bases in between. CDR3 residues: CAWSVRMANEQFF. Written as DNA, the CDR3 is TGTGCCTGGAGTGTACGGATGGCGAATGAGCAGTTCTTC.

This clonotype came up a few times. The rearrangement joins TRBV18 to TRBJ2-5, with D perhaps given as TRBD1 or TRBD2 (5 bases each). The CDR3 sequence is 20 residues long. Germline-derived CDR1 and CDR2 are KGHSH and LQKENI. V gave up 2 bases and J gave up 5 bases, with 30 bases separating them. In nucleotides, the CDR3 is TGTGCCAGCTCACCAAGCTACCGAGGGACCGGACCTGTTTCAGGGGAGACCCAGTACTTC. It specifies CASSPSYRGTGPVSGETQYF.

This clonotype appeared many times. V is TRBV5-1 and J is TRBJ1-1; D is undetermined. Trimming pared 0 bases from V and 2 bases from J, leaving 8 bases between. The germline V gene encodes CDR1 SGHRS and CDR2 YFSETQ. The CDR3 extends over 14 amino acids. CDR3 sequence (DNA): TGCGCCAGCAGCTTGGAGGCTGGTAACACTGAAGCTTTCTTT. This sequence encodes CASSLEAGNTEAFF.

This clonotype was observed a few times. This chain uses TRBV4-2 with TRBJ1-4, with D perhaps TRBD1 (5 bases). This CDR3 has 16 residues. The germline V gene encodes CDR1 LGHNA and CDR2 YNFKEQ. V lost 2 bases and J 6 bases, leaving 16 bases between the germline ends. The CDR3: CASSQIRTWGDEKLFF. CDR3 sequence (DNA): TGTGCCAGCAGCCAAATCAGGACATGGGGCGATGAAAAACTGTTTTTT.

This clonotype was counted a few times. The rearrangement links TRBV12-3 or TRBV12-4 to TRBJ1-3; the D gene is possibly TRBD1 (5 bases). This CDR3 comprises 14 residues. Trimming took 2 bases from V and 2 from J, leaving 7 bases between them. CDR3 sequence (DNA): TGTGCCAGCAGTTTAATACAGGCTGGAAACACCATATATTTT. This sequence encodes CASSLIQAGNTIYF.

This clonotype was detected many times. The chain couples TRBV7-2 to TRBJ1-1; D is ambiguous. V shed 5 bases and J shed 1 base, with 11 bases lying between them. The germline V gene has CDR1 SGHTA and CDR2 FQGNSA. This CDR3 is built from 14 residues. The CDR3 DNA follows: TGTGCCAGCAGCCCCGGTTATCAGAACACTGAAGCTTTCTTT. It encodes CASSPGYQNTEAFF. Complete variable domain (other parts from reference TRBV7-2 and TRBJ1-1): GAGVSQSPSNKVTEKGKDVELRCDPISGHTALYWYRQSLGQGLEFLIYFQGNSAPDKSGLPSDRFSAERTGGSVSTLTIQRTQQEDSAVYLCASSPGYQNTEAFFGQGTRLTVV.

This clonotype was counted between two and nine times. The chain combines TRBV10-3 with TRBJ1-5; 10 positions match TRBD1. The V segment lost 6 bases and the J segment 5 bases; nucleotides outside the gene matches: 4. Germline V gives CDR1 ENHRY, CDR2 SYGVKD. The CDR3 is 14 amino acids. This CDR3 reads CAIRGTGVDQPQHF. The CDR3 DNA follows: TGTGCCATCAGAGGGACAGGGGTTGATCAGCCCCAGCATTTT.

The table lists this clonotype with many counts. J is TRBJ2-2 and V is TRBV5-1; 8 bases line up with TRBD2. The V gene's germline CDR1 is SGHRS and CDR2 YFSETQ. The CDR3 is 15 amino acids. V lost 4 bases, J lost 3 bases, and 5 bases stayed unmatched. CDR3 in amino acids: CASSPGTSDTGELFF. The CDR3 DNA reads as TGCGCCAGCAGCCCAGGGACTAGTGACACCGGGGAGCTGTTTTTT.

This clonotype appeared once. The V gene is TRBV6-5, the J gene TRBJ1-2; possible D gene TRBD1, 5 bases. Germline V gene data show CDR1 as MNHEY and CDR2 as SVGAGI. The CDR3 is 15 amino acids. V was cut by 4 bases and J by 4 bases, with 16 bases left in between. This CDR3 is CASSSKAGTVYGYTF. In DNA form, the CDR3 reads TGTGCCAGCAGTTCGAAGGCAGGGACCGTCTATGGCTACACCTTC.

This clonotype was seen many times. The V call is TRBV20-1, the J call TRBJ2-6, with 9 bases lining up with TRBD1. CDR1 and CDR2 from the germline V gene are DFQATT and SNEGSKA (reference sequence). CDR3 length: 16 amino acids. The V and J ends lost 5 bases and 4 bases, in that order; junction bases with no gene match: 9. CDR3 residues: CSARSTGGSGANVLTF. DNA for the CDR3: TGCAGTGCTCGATCGACAGGGGGGTCCGGGGCCAACGTCCTGACTTTC.

There are a few counts of this clonotype. This chain uses TRBV30 with TRBJ1-4, with TRBD1 matching over 10 bases. Germline V gives CDR1 GTSNPN, CDR2 SVGIG (reference sequence). The length of the CDR3 is 16 residues. J gave up 4 bases and V 4 bases, and 9 bases lay outside the gene matches. The DNA of the CDR3 is TGTGCCTGGACCATGACAGGGGGCGCAGATAATGAAAAACTGTTTTTT. This codes for CAWTMTGGADNEKLFF.

This clonotype has only a few counts. The J gene is TRBJ1-5, the V gene TRBV12-3 or TRBV12-4, with 9 bases matching TRBD1. The ends lost 5 bases at V and 5 bases at J; junction bases unmatched: 1. The CDR3 sequence is 13 residues long. The CDR3 is CASSRQGDQPQHF. CDR3 DNA: TGTGCCAGCAGTCGACAGGGGGATCAGCCCCAGCATTTT.

At least ten counts were recorded for this clonotype. The CDR3 region has the DNA TGTGCCAGCAGCCGACGGGACAGAACTTCCTATGGCTACACCTTC. This sequence encodes CASSRRDRTSYGYTF. V usage is TRBV14 and J usage is TRBJ1-2; 7 nucleotides match TRBD1. Germline assignment: CDR1 SGHDN and CDR2 FVKESK. CDR3 length: 15 amino acids. V dropped 4 bases and J dropped 4; count of bases not matched to a gene: 9.

The chain links TRBV5-1 to TRBJ2-3; 8 positions match TRBD2. CDR3 size: 15 residues. The V segment lost 2 bases and the J segment 5 bases; nucleotides outside the gene matches: 7. The germline CDR1 and CDR2 sequences are SGHRS and YFSETQ. CDR3 sequence (DNA): TGCGCCAGCAGCTTCATAGCGGGGTCGAAAGATACGCAGTATTTT. This gives the protein CASSFIAGSKDTQYF.

At least ten counts were recorded for this clonotype. This sequence joins TRBV5-1 and TRBJ1-1; TRBD1 aligns across 9 bases. Germline CDR1 and CDR2: SGHRS and YFSETQ. The CDR3 contains 14 residues. V trimming: 7 bases; J trimming: 6 bases; junction bases outside the gene matches: 10. The CDR3 bases are TGCGCCAGCCAGGGGGGACAGGGTAATGCTGAAGCTTTCTTT. Its protein product is CASQGGQGNAEAFF. Full variable domain (remainder filled in from reference TRBV5-1 and TRBJ1-1): KAGVTQTPRYLIKTRGQQVTLSCSPISGHRSVSWYQQTPGQGLQFLFEYFSETQRNKGNFPGRFSGRQFSNSRSEMNVSTLELGDSALYLCASQGGQGNAEAFFGQGTRLTVV.

The chain employs TRBV9 and TRBJ1-3; D ambiguous. The CDR3 is made up of 16 amino acids. The V and J ends lost 4 bases and 4 bases respectively, with 18 bases between them. Germline-derived CDR1 and CDR2 are SGDLS and YYNGEE. CDR3: CASSREEQRTGNTIYF. In DNA form, the CDR3 reads TGTGCCAGCAGCCGGGAGGAGCAGCGAACCGGAAACACCATATATTTT.

This clonotype was recorded a few times. The V gene is TRBV5-1, the J gene TRBJ1-1; D remains unclear. The CDR3 totals 14 residues. From germline, CDR1 is SGHRS and CDR2 YFSETQ. With 1 base removed from V and 4 bases from J, the gap between germline ends came to 11 bases. This CDR3 reads CASSLREIATEAFF. The CDR3 DNA reads as TGCGCCAGCAGCTTGAGAGAAATTGCCACTGAAGCTTTCTTT.

Many counts were recorded for this clonotype. The rearrangement uses TRBV7-2 and TRBJ2-2, with 9 bases identical to TRBD2. J lost 5 bases, V lost 4 bases, and 8 bases had no gene match. The CDR3 spans 16 residues. Germline CDR1 and CDR2: SGHTA and FQGNSA. The CDR3 sequence: CASSSRVAGVTGELFF. In DNA, the CDR3 is TGTGCCAGCAGCTCCCGGGTAGCGGGGGTAACCGGGGAGCTGTTTTTT.

This clonotype came up many times. CDR3 residues: CASSFDTGTDTQYF. As DNA, the CDR3 is TGCGCCAGCAGCTTCGACACGGGCACAGATACGCAGTATTTT. The chain uses TRBV5-1 and TRBJ2-3; no clear D. From germline, CDR1 is SGHRS and CDR2 YFSETQ. The V end lost 2 bases, the J end lost 1 base, and 8 bases lay between the germline ends. This CDR3 has 14 amino acids.